These 25 T cell receptor beta chains share one sample of origin, sequenced in a study of glioma-infiltrating T cells. The iRepertoire nested amplicon-rescue multiplex PCR amplified TCR alpha and beta CDR3s from RNA. MiXCR was run by TCRdb on the multiplex PCR reads, yielding one entry per CDR3 protein. The repertoire holds about 130,000 distinct CDR3 sequences, with about 25% as singletons. The sample was glioma tissue, nonneoplastic brain tissue, or PBMCs (not recorded which). The receptor source for this set is a human donor with low-grade glioma or glioblastoma, undergoing nonglioma brain surgery, or in good health (not recorded which).

This sequence joins TRBV4-2 and TRBJ2-5; no clear D. The CDR3 spans 14 residues. Deletions cut 5 bases from V and 5 bases from J, with 15 bases between. CDR1 is LGHNA, CDR2 YNFKEQ, per germline. The CDR3 coding sequence is TGTGCCAGCAGCTCCCCTACGGAAGCGGAGACCCAGTACTTC. Translating gives CASSSPTEAETQYF.

This clonotype was seen a handful of times. V is TRBV19 and J is TRBJ1-2; maybe TRBD1 (5 bases). The ends were cut back, 8 bases at V and 8 bases at J, with 18 bases in the middle. The CDR3 contains 13 residues. The germline gives CDR1 LNHDA, CDR2 SQIVND (reference sequence). The CDR3 nucleotides are TGTGCCAGTTTGCCCCAGGGAAGAGGAGGCTACACCTTC. Amino acid sequence: CASLPQGRGGYTF.

The table lists this clonotype with a few counts. The genes are TRBV19 and TRBJ1-1; D not resolved. V was cut by 4 bases and J by 4 bases, with 16 bases left in between. Germline assignment: CDR1 LNHDA and CDR2 SQIVND (reference sequence). The CDR3 is 15 amino acids. The CDR3, as DNA: TGTGCCAGTAGTAGAGGAGTCAGCCGCGGCACTGAAGCTTTCTTT. It encodes CASSRGVSRGTEAFF.

This clonotype was counted only a few times. The chain is built from TRBV7-9 and TRBJ2-5, with no clear D. The CDR3 extends over 16 amino acids. Germline V lookup: CDR1 SEHNR, CDR2 FQNEAQ (reference sequence). Trimming took 4 bases from V and 3 from J, leaving 18 bases between them. The chain's CDR3 is CASSSTAVGRKETQYF. CDR3 nucleotide sequence: TGTGCCAGCAGCTCCACCGCTGTCGGGCGTAAAGAGACCCAGTACTTC.

In this sample, this clonotype turned up many times. This chain joins TRBV20-1 and TRBJ2-7, with a weak D call TRBD1 (5 bases). V shed 6 bases and J shed 0 bases, with 12 bases lying between them. Germline V gene lookup returns CDR1 DFQATT and CDR2 SNEGSKA (reference sequence). The length of the CDR3 is 13 residues. In DNA form, the CDR3 reads TGCAGTGCCCTATACAGGCTCTCCTACGAGCAGTACGTC. It translates to CSALYRLSYEQYV.

This clonotype was seen many times. CDR3 amino acids: CASSLVWSSYNEQFF. CDR3 DNA sequence: TGTGCCAGCAGCTTAGTATGGTCCTCCTACAATGAGCAGTTCTTC. The chain is built from TRBV7-9 and TRBJ2-1; D gene ambiguous. The germline V and J ends were trimmed by 1 base and 0 bases, with 7 bases remaining between them. Germline CDR1 and CDR2: SEHNR and FQNEAQ (reference sequence). The CDR3 runs to 15 residues.

This clonotype was counted a few times. The chain uses TRBV19 and TRBJ2-3, with 8 bases identical to TRBD1. Unmatched junction bases numbered 7, after V lost 6 bases and J lost 2 bases. This CDR3 region has 15 residues. Germline assignment: CDR1 LNHDA and CDR2 SQIVND (reference sequence). CDR3 DNA sequence: TGTGCCAGTAGCCCCTGGGACAGGTCCACAGATACGCAGTATTTT. Translation: CASSPWDRSTDTQYF.

This clonotype was seen more than once but under ten times. The chain is built from TRBV7-2 and TRBJ1-1; D gene ambiguous. Germline CDR1 and CDR2: SGHTA and FQGNSA. The CDR3 is made up of 13 amino acids. V was pared by 2 bases and J by 1 base, with 5 bases between. CDR3: CASSLPGNTEAFF. DNA for the CDR3: TGTGCCAGCAGCTTACCGGGGAACACTGAAGCTTTCTTT.

This clonotype was seen at least ten times. The chain recombines TRBV27 with TRBJ1-5; TRBD1 agrees at 7 bases. V shed 2 bases, J shed 3 bases, and the junction held 10 bases outside the gene matches. This CDR3 has 17 residues. Per germline, CDR1 MNHEY and CDR2 SMNVEV (reference sequence). CDR3 DNA: TGTGCCAGCAGTTTAGGGGGACAGTTAGTGAACAATCAGCCCCAGCATTTT. It specifies CASSLGGQLVNNQPQHF.

There are many counts of this clonotype. The V call is TRBV15, the J call TRBJ2-5, with no clear D. The CDR3 contains 13 residues. V was pared by 5 bases and J by 5 bases, with 12 bases between. The germline V gene encodes CDR1 LNHNV and CDR2 YYDKDF (reference sequence). The CDR3: CATSGSESETQYF. The DNA of the CDR3 is TGTGCCACCAGCGGCAGCGAATCCGAGACCCAGTACTTC. Full variable domain (remainder filled in from reference TRBV15 and TRBJ2-5): DAMVIQNPRYQVTQFGKPVTLSCSQTLNHNVMYWYQQKSSQAPKLLFHYYDKDFNNEADTPDNFQSRRPNTSFCFLDIRSPGLGDTAMYLCATSGSESETQYFGPGTRLLVL.

This clonotype has more than one count but fewer than ten. The chain employs TRBV28 and TRBJ1-5, with TRBD1 identical over 12 bases. The CDR3 sequence is 17 residues long. The V gene's germline CDR1 is MDHEN and CDR2 SYDVKM. V trimming: 7 bases; J trimming: 0 bases; junction bases outside the gene matches: 7. In DNA form, the CDR3 reads TGTGCCAGCATGGGGACAGGGGGCCCCTATAGCAATCAGCCCCAGCATTTT. It yields the protein CASMGTGGPYSNQPQHF.

This chain links TRBV7-2 with TRBJ1-2; D not certain. This CDR3 has 12 amino acids. The ends were cut back, 1 base at V and 8 bases at J, with 8 bases in the middle. The germline V gene encodes CDR1 SGHTA and CDR2 FQGNSA. The CDR3 is CASSLGSEGYTF. As DNA, the CDR3 is TGTGCCAGCAGCTTAGGATCGGAAGGCTACACCTTC.

This clonotype was seen many times. The V gene is TRBV20-1, the J gene TRBJ2-5; TRBD1 matches at 10 bases. The V gene's germline CDR1 is DFQATT and CDR2 SNEGSKA (reference sequence). Trimming at V came to 5 bases and at J to 7 bases, leaving 13 bases not matched to a gene. The CDR3 covers 15 residues. The CDR3 coding sequence is TGCAGTGCTGCCCCCCGGGACAGGGGCTCAGGGACCCAGTACTTC. It specifies CSAAPRDRGSGTQYF.

A few counts support this clonotype. V gene TRBV20-1 combines with J gene TRBJ1-2, with 9 nucleotides matching TRBD1. This CDR3 contains 15 residues. Germline-derived CDR1 and CDR2 are DFQATT and SNEGSKA (reference sequence). The junction had 14 bases not matched to a gene; V was cut back by 5 bases and J by 7 bases. The CDR3: CSAPQIRTGASGYTF. The CDR3 nucleotides read TGCAGTGCTCCGCAAATCCGGACAGGGGCGAGTGGCTACACCTTC.

This clonotype appeared many times. The chain couples TRBV2 to TRBJ1-6; 8 nucleotides line up with TRBD1. The CDR3 length is 13 residues. CDR1 is SNHLY, CDR2 FYNNEI, per germline. Unmatched junction bases numbered 3, after V lost 7 bases and J lost 7 bases. CDR3 protein: CASKWTGNSPLHF. DNA for the CDR3: TGTGCCAGCAAGTGGACAGGGAATTCACCCCTCCACTTT.

This clonotype has more than one count but fewer than ten. CDR3 DNA: TGTGCCAGCAGGGGGGACTTTATTTACACAGATACGCAGTATTTT. Translating gives CASRGDFIYTDTQYF. J is TRBJ2-3 and V is TRBV3-1, with a weak D call TRBD2 (6 bases). The germline V gene encodes CDR1 LGHDT and CDR2 YNNKEL (reference sequence). The V gene lost 6 bases and the J gene lost 2 bases, with 15 bases spanning the gap. This CDR3 contains 15 residues.

This clonotype was picked up a small number of times. This chain links TRBV25-1 with TRBJ1-2, with 7 nucleotides matching TRBD1. The CDR3 is made up of 17 amino acids. CDR1 is MGHDK, CDR2 SYGVNS, per germline. V was clipped by 3 bases and J by 0 bases; unmatched bases: 10. CDR3 nucleotide sequence: TGTGCCAGCAGTGAGGCGCAGGGGACAGTAGCTAACTATGGCTACACCTTC. Residues: CASSEAQGTVANYGYTF.

Ten or more counts support this clonotype. This chain uses TRBV20-1 with TRBJ1-1, with no clear D. The CDR3 contains 9 residues. V was clipped by 6 bases and J by 12 bases, with 11 bases between them. The germline V gene has CDR1 DFQATT and CDR2 SNEGSKA (reference sequence). CDR3 DNA: TGCAGTGCGAACCAAGGGACTTTCTTT. This sequence encodes CSANQGTFF.

This clonotype occurred once. The chain is built from TRBV10-2 and TRBJ2-5; 12 nucleotides align to TRBD2. V trimming: 8 bases; J trimming: 5 bases; junction bases outside the gene matches: 12. This CDR3 has 16 residues. Germline values: CDR1 WSHSY, CDR2 SAAADI. Here the CDR3 reads CASGHASGGAGETQYF. The CDR3 nucleotides are TGCGCCAGCGGACACGCTAGCGGGGGGGCCGGTGAGACCCAGTACTTC.

This clonotype turned up a few times. The chain has TRBV6-6 and TRBJ2-3; 12 bases agree with TRBD2. J was trimmed by 1 base and V by 0 bases; bases with no gene match: 8. This CDR3 has 19 amino acids. Germline loops: CDR1 MNHNY, CDR2 SVGAGI (reference sequence). The CDR3 is CASSYSGLAGGRGTDTQYF. CDR3 bases: TGTGCCAGCAGTTACTCTGGGCTAGCGGGGGGGCGAGGCACAGATACGCAGTATTTT.

The V call is TRBV14, the J call TRBJ2-5; D not resolved. Looked up from germline, CDR1 is SGHDN and CDR2 is FVKESK. Between the trimmed V and J ends, which lost 3 bases and 0 bases, there was a span of 14 bases. The CDR3 contains 16 residues. The CDR3 sequence: CASSHKGWSHQETQYF. In nucleotides, the CDR3 is TGTGCCAGCAGCCACAAAGGGTGGTCCCACCAAGAGACCCAGTACTTC. Full variable domain (remainder filled in from reference TRBV14 and TRBJ2-5): EAGVTQFPSHSVIEKGQTVTLRCDPISGHDNLYWYRRVMGKEIKFLLHFVKESKQDESGMPNNRFLAERTGGTYSTLKVQPAELEDSGVYFCASSHKGWSHQETQYFGPGTRLLVL.

This clonotype occurred many times. The rearrangement joins TRBV7-2 to TRBJ2-5, with D possibly being TRBD1 (6 bases). The CDR3 length is 13 residues. V shed 5 bases and J shed 5 bases, with 12 bases lying between them. The germline V gene encodes CDR1 SGHTA and CDR2 FQGNSA. CDR3 protein: CASSRQGRETQYF. DNA of the CDR3: TGTGCCAGCAGCAGGCAGGGGCGGGAGACCCAGTACTTC.

Remarks on this clonotype: A junction boundary mismatches the germline segment, possibly from a read error. The chain links TRBV6-1 to TRBJ2-7; D unclear. The CDR3 totals 14 residues. Germline CDR1 and CDR2: MNHNS and SASEGT. CDR3 coding DNA: TGTGCCAACAGTGAAGCGCAGCTAACCTACGAGCAGTACTTC. Its protein product is CANSEAQLTYEQYF.

This clonotype was observed many times. The gene calls are TRBV5-1 and TRBJ1-6; 8 nucleotides align to TRBD1. This CDR3 has 15 amino acids. With V trimmed by 0 bases and J by 8 bases, 4 bases remained unmatched. Germline V lookup: CDR1 SGHRS, CDR2 YFSETQ. CDR3: CASSLGQGNYSPLHF. DNA for the CDR3: TGCGCCAGCAGCTTGGGACAGGGGAATTATTCACCCCTCCACTTT.

V and J are TRBV5-1 and TRBJ1-4; D might be TRBD1 (6 bases). The germline CDR1 and CDR2 sequences are SGHRS and YFSETQ. This CDR3 contains 13 residues. Trimming left V 6 bases short and J 6 bases short, with 12 bases between. The CDR3 reads CASNRDTDEKLFF. In nucleotides, the CDR3 is TGCGCCAGCAACCGGGACACCGATGAAAAACTGTTTTTT.